Listed below are T cell receptor beta chains from one sample, sequenced in a study of CXCR3-negative and CXCR3-positive naive CD8 T cells. TCRdb re-called the 5' RACE reads; every CDR3 protein appears as one record, without DNA. The table for this sample gives 120,000 to 150,000 distinct CDR3 sequences. The sample was naive CXCR3+ CD8+ T cells from blood. These receptors originate from a human donor in good health. Some clones in this sample may be carry-over from other donors' samples. The CDR3 runs from the conserved cysteine through the conserved F or W.

>TRBJ2-1|TRBV27
CASSPGTGDWNEQFF
>TRBJ2-3|TRBV28
CASSFPAAGATQYF
>TRBJ2-7|TRBV4-3
CASSQDFSVPSYEQYF
>TRBJ2-1|TRBV18
CASSPTKAGGLEFF
>TRBJ2-7|TRBV18
CASSPSLADEQYF
>TRBJ2-3|TRBV29-1
CSVDPADTDTQYF
>TRBJ2-6|TRBV12-3/TRBV12-4
CASRDPTDGISGANVLTF
>TRBJ2-5|TRBV6-2/TRBV6-3
CASSLPGAQYF
>TRBJ1-5|TRBV7-2
CASRGDGHSNQPQHF
>TRBJ1-2|TRBV12-3/TRBV12-4
CASSSLVYGYTF
>TRBJ2-1|TRBV20-1
CSARVDGGDYNEQFF
>TRBJ2-7|TRBV14
CASSTSGSNYEQYF
>TRBJ1-5|TRBV29-1
CSVVGTDNQPQHF
>TRBJ2-3|TRBV29-1
CSVAKTSIADTQYF
>TRBJ2-1|TRBV28
CASKGPPKHEQFF
>TRBJ2-3|TRBV7-8
CASSSHIGPSDTQYF
>TRBJ2-3|TRBV28
CATSDREASDTQYF
>TRBJ1-1|TRBV7-9
CASSLQGYEAFF
>TRBJ1-1|TRBV16
CASSQYRTEAFF
>TRBJ2-2|TRBV4-1
CASSQGGRTGIANTGELFF